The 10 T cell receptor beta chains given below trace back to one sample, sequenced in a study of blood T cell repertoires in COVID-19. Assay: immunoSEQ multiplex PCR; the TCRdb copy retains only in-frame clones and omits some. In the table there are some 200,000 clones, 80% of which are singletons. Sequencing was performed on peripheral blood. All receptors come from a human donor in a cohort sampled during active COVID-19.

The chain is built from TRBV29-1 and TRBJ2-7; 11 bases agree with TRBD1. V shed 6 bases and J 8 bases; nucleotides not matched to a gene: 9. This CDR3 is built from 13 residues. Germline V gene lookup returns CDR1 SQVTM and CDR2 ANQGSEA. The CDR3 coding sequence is TGCAGCGTCGCCGGGACAGGGGGTCTTAAGCAGTACTTC. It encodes CSVAGTGGLKQYF.

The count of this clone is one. CDR3 coding DNA: TGTGCCAGCAGTTTAAGGCTAGCGGGGCCAACCTACGAGCAGTACTTC. It translates to CASSLRLAGPTYEQYF. The rearrangement links TRBV28 to TRBJ2-7, with 9 positions matching TRBD2. This CDR3 comprises 16 residues. J gave up 2 bases and V 2 bases, and 7 bases lay outside the gene matches. CDR1 MDHEN and CDR2 SYDVKM come from the germline V gene.

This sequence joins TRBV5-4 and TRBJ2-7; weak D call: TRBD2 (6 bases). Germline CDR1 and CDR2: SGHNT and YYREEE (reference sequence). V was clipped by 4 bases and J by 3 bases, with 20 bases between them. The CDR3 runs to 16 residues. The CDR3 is CASSLSGRELDYEQYF. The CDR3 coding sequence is TGTGCCAGCAGCCTATCGGGCCGGGAGCTTGACTACGAGCAGTACTTC.

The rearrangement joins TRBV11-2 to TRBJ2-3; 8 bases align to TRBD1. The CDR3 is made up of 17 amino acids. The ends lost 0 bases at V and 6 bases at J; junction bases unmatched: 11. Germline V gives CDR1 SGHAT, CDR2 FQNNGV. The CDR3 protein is CASSLDGTGGNRDTQYF. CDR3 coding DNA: TGTGCCAGCAGCTTAGATGGTACAGGGGGGAATCGGGATACGCAGTATTTT.

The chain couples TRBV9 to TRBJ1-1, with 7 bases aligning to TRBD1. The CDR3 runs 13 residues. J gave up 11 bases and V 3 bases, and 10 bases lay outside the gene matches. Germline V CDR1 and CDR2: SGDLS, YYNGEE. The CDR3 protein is CASSAPDRNGAFF. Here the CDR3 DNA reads TGTGCCAGCAGCGCCCCGGACAGGAACGGCGCTTTCTTT.

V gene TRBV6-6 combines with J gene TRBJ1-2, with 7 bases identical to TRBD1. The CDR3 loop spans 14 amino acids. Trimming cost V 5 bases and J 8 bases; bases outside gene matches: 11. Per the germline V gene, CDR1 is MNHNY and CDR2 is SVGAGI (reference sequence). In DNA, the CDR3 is TGTGCCAGCAGTGAGAGACAGGGCCTGGGGGGCTACACCTTC. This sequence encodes CASSERQGLGGYTF.

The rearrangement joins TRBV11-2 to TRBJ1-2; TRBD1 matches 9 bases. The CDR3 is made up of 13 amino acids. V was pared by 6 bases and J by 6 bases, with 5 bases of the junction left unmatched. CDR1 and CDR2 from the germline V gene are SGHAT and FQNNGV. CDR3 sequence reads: CASSHGQGNGYTF. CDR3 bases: TGTGCCAGCAGTCACGGACAGGGGAATGGCTACACCTTC.

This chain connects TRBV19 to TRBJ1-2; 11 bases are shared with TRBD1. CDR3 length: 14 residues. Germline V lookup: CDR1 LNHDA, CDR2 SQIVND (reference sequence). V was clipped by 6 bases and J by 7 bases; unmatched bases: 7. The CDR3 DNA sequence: TGTGCCAGTAGCCTCGGACAGGGGGCGAGTGGCTACACCTTC. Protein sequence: CASSLGQGASGYTF.

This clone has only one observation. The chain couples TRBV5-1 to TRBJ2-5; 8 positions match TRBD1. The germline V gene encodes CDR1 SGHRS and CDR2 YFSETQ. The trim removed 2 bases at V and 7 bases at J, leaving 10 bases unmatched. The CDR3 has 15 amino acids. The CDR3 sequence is CASSFTGGVSGTQYF. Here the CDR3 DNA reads TGCGCCAGCAGCTTTACAGGGGGTGTAAGTGGGACCCAGTACTTC.

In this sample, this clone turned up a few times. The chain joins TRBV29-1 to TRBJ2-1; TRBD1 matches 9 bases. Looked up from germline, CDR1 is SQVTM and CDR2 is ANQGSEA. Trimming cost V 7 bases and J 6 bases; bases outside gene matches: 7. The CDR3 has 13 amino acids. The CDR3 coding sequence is TGCAGCGGCCGCCCGACAGGGGGCAATGAGCAGTTCTTC. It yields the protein CSGRPTGGNEQFF.